This is a list of T cell receptor beta chains from one sample in a study of human T cells and chemical hapten exposure. Via MiXCR, TCRdb re-called the RACE reads, giving one row per CDR3 protein. Of roughly 30,000 distinct CDR3 sequences in the sample, around 10% were seen once. The sample here was whole blood, taken in connection with sensitization to the hapten diphenylcyclopropenone (DPC). Receptor source: a young man with alopecia areata. Some clones in this sample may be carry-over from other donors' samples. Each CDR3 is given with its conserved first and last residue. The D gene is left open where the match is weak. Where a row states a size, it is once, few, many or the class of an expanded clone; other rows omit it.

size: many
D: TRBD1
J: TRBJ1-4
V: TRBV19
DNA: TGTGCCGTGGGGACAGGTTTGGTTCAGGCCTCTTTGACTAATGAAAAACTGTTTTTT
CDR3: CAVGTGLVQASLTNEKLFF

size: many
D: .
J: TRBJ2-2
V: TRBV24-1
DNA: TGTGCCACCATGGGCAACACCGGGGAGCTGTTTTTT
CDR3: CATMGNTGELFF

size: few
D: .
J: TRBJ1-5
V: TRBV7-9
DNA: TGTGCCAGCAGCTTAGGAACTGGACAGTTCGGTTATCAGCCCCAGCATTTT
CDR3: CASSLGTGQFGYQPQHF

size: many
D: .
J: TRBJ1-1
V: TRBV6-8
DNA: TGTGCCCGAACGGCCGTGTTCACTGAAGCTTTCTTT
CDR3: CARTAVFTEAFF

size: many
D: .
J: TRBJ2-3
V: TRBV10-3
DNA: TGTGCCATCAGCGGACAGACCGCTAGCACAGATACGCAGTATTTT
CDR3: CAISGQTASTDTQYF

size: .
D: TRBD2
J: TRBJ2-5
V: TRBV10-1
DNA: TGCGCCAGCAGCGAGGGGCTAGCGGGAGGTCAAGAGACCCAGTACTTC
CDR3: CASSEGLAGGQETQYF

size: many
D: TRBD1
J: TRBJ2-5
V: TRBV29-1
DNA: TGCAGCGTAAGCGCCGGGACAGGGGAAGAGACCCAGTACTTC
CDR3: CSVSAGTGEETQYF

size: .
D: TRBD1
J: TRBJ2-7
V: TRBV7-9
DNA: TGTGCCAGCAGCCTAGGGGGACAGACCTACGAGCAGTACTTC
CDR3: CASSLGGQTYEQYF

size: many
D: TRBD1
J: TRBJ2-7
V: TRBV28
DNA: TGTGCCAGCAGATCCGACCTCCGGGACAGGGCCTCCTACGAGCAGTACTTC
CDR3: CASRSDLRDRASYEQYF

size: many
D: .
J: TRBJ2-5
V: TRBV20-1
DNA: TGCAGTGCTAGAGAAGGGCCAGGGGAGTACTTC
CDR3: CSAREGPGEYF

size: few
D: .
J: TRBJ2-7
V: TRBV5-5
DNA: TGTGCCAGCAGCTTGGGGGAGGCTGAGGAGCAGTACTTC
CDR3: CASSLGEAEEQYF

size: few
D: .
J: TRBJ1-1
V: TRBV7-9
DNA: TGTGCCAGCAGCTTAGCGCTAAATCCTGAAGCTTTCTTT
CDR3: CASSLALNPEAFF

size: .
D: .
J: TRBJ2-7
V: TRBV4-3
DNA: TGCGCCAGCAGAACTACCCTCGGGGGCCTAGGAGGCGAGCAGTACTTC
CDR3: CASRTTLGGLGGEQYF

size: .
D: .
J: TRBJ2-5
V: TRBV18
DNA: TGTGCCAGCTCACCAGGGTACAACCAAGAGACCCAGTACTTC
CDR3: CASSPGYNQETQYF

size: many
D: TRBD1
J: TRBJ2-3
V: TRBV11-2
DNA: TGTGCCAGCAGCAGGACAGGGACAAGCTCAGATACGCAGTATTTT
CDR3: CASSRTGTSSDTQYF

size: .
D: TRBD1
J: TRBJ2-5
V: TRBV12-3/TRBV12-4
DNA: TGTGCCAGCAGGTCGAAACAGGGGGCCCAGGAGACCCAGTACTTC
CDR3: CASRSKQGAQETQYF

size: .
D: .
J: TRBJ2-7
V: TRBV3-1
DNA: TGTGCCAGCAGCCAGGGCCCAGGGGACGAGCAGTACTTC
CDR3: CASSQGPGDEQYF

size: many
D: .
J: TRBJ1-1
V: TRBV12-3/TRBV12-4
DNA: TGTGCCAGCAGTTCCGCCGACAGGAACACTGAAGCTTTCTTT
CDR3: CASSSADRNTEAFF

size: many
D: .
J: TRBJ2-5
V: TRBV11-3
DNA: TGTGCCAGCAGCGCATTCCAGCTCCAAGAGACCCAGTACTTC
CDR3: CASSAFQLQETQYF

size: many
D: TRBD2
J: TRBJ2-3
V: TRBV6-5
DNA: TGTGCCAGCAGTTATTCGCTAGCGGGAGTGGATACGCAGTATTTT
CDR3: CASSYSLAGVDTQYF

size: medium-sized
D: .
J: TRBJ2-1
V: TRBV7-9
DNA: TGTGCCAGCAGCCTAAGTGGGGGGCAGACATCGAATGAGCAGTTCTTC
CDR3: CASSLSGGQTSNEQFF

size: many
D: .
J: TRBJ2-7
V: TRBV20-1
DNA: TGCAGTGCTAGGATTGAGGGATACGAGCAGTACTTC
CDR3: CSARIEGYEQYF

size: few
D: .
J: TRBJ1-1
V: TRBV29-1
DNA: TGCAGCGGTATCGGGCCTCCGAACACTGAAGCTTTCTTT
CDR3: CSGIGPPNTEAFF

size: many
D: .
J: TRBJ2-4
V: TRBV19
DNA: TGTGCCAGTAGAACTCCGGGAGCTAGTATTCAGTACTTC
CDR3: CASRTPGASIQYF

size: few
D: .
J: TRBJ1-2
V: TRBV15
DNA: TGTGCCACCAGCCGAGACCGGGCTTCGAACTATGGCTACACCTTC
CDR3: CATSRDRASNYGYTF

size: many
D: .
J: TRBJ2-3
V: TRBV6-2/TRBV6-3
DNA: TGTGCCAGCAGTATTCCCGGGACGCAACTCACAGATACGCAGTATTTT
CDR3: CASSIPGTQLTDTQYF

size: many
D: .
J: TRBJ1-6
V: TRBV6-6
DNA: TGTGCCAGCAGTTACGGGGGAGCCTCCTATAATTCACCCCTCCACTTT
CDR3: CASSYGGASYNSPLHF

size: .
D: .
J: TRBJ1-2
V: TRBV10-2
DNA: TGCGCCAGCAGTGAGATTCAGATAGCTAACTATGGCTACACCTTC
CDR3: CASSEIQIANYGYTF

size: .
D: .
J: TRBJ1-4
V: TRBV9
DNA: TGTGCCAGCAGCGTAGGTGGCAGCACTAATGAAAAACTGTTTTTT
CDR3: CASSVGGSTNEKLFF

size: many
D: .
J: TRBJ1-4
V: TRBV6-6
DNA: TGTGCCAGCAGTTACTCTACCGTAAGCCTCCCTAATGAAAAACTGTTTTTT
CDR3: CASSYSTVSLPNEKLFF

size: many
D: .
J: TRBJ1-1
V: TRBV10-2
DNA: TGCGCCAGCAGTGAGTCGTACGGACGGAGCACTGAAGCTTTCTTT
CDR3: CASSESYGRSTEAFF

size: few
D: TRBD1
J: TRBJ2-5
V: TRBV20-1
DNA: TGCAGTGCTATACAGGGGGCGGATTGGTACCAAGAGACCCAGTACTTC
CDR3: CSAIQGADWYQETQYF

size: many
D: .
J: TRBJ1-2
V: TRBV29-1
DNA: TGCAGCGTGGGACATGGAGCTAACTATGGCTACACCTTC
CDR3: CSVGHGANYGYTF

size: .
D: .
J: TRBJ1-5
V: TRBV5-1
DNA: TGCGCCAGCAGCTTGCAGGGCGACAGCAATCAGCCCCAGCATTTT
CDR3: CASSLQGDSNQPQHF